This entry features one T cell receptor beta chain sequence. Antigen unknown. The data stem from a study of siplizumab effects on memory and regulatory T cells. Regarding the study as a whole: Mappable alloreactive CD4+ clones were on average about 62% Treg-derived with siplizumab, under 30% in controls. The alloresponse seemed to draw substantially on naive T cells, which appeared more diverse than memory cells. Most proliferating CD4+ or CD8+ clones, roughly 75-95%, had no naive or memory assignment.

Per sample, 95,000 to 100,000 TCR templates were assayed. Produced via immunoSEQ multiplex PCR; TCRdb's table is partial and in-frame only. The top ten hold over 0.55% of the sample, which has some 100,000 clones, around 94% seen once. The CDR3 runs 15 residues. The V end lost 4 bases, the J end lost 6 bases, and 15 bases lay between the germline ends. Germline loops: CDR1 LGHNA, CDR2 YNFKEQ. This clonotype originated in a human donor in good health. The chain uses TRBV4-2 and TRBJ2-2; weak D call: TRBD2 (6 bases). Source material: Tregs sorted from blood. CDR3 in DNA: TGTGCCAGCAGCCGTTATGGAGGGGTCCCCGGGGAGCTGTTTTTT. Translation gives CASSRYGGVPGELFF.